This TCR beta chain came from a study of cytomegalovirus exposure and HLA in healthy donors (dated by TCRdb to the late 2010s). With regard to the full study: According to an earlier analysis of 587 of the donors, 150 million to 200 million T cells yielded approximately 120 million unique TCR beta sequences and 276 Gb of sequence data. Roughly 300 gigabases of sequencing data and some 85 million unique TCR sequences were included in an early release covering roughly 600 HLA-typed donors. Along with the roughly 670-subject first cohort, a separate validation cohort of over 90 different subjects was used. Both class I and class II loci were covered by HLA typing, at four-digit resolution. Among the roughly 400 genotyped donors, around 81% belonged to the genetic ancestry cluster associated with self-reported Caucasian donors. Every repertoire in the discovery cohort had been generated on one and the same sequencing platform. The study profiled the T cell repertoires of some 610 subjects by immunosequencing and related them to cytomegalovirus serostatus. On average, about 200,000 unique TCR beta nucleotide sequences were sequenced per donor among some 420 genotyped donors of the cohort, with roughly 18% of those sequences being non-productive. The study aimed to test whether signatures of past pathogen exposure could be identified by cataloging public T cell receptors. A later genetic analysis used genome-wide SNP genotypes for 398 of the 666 donors, treating that subset as a discovery cohort. To predict cytomegalovirus infection status, the study combined high-throughput TCR immunosequencing, statistical association of individual TCRs with disease status, and machine learning. In a later analysis, previously published TCR beta repertoires from about 640 donors were re-analyzed and high-resolution HLA genotyping was added so that TCR occurrence patterns could be studied. Donor age, sex, ethnicity and CMV serostatus were compiled together with the repertoire data. Rather than drawing on any new phenotypic data, the later analysis identified candidate immune exposures from TCR beta sequences and the way those sequences occurred across donors. An earlier analysis of 500 to 750 of the donors applied high-throughput TCR beta sequencing to assess whether each TCR beta V gene segment acted as functional or pseudogenic. A few DR-DQ haplotypes were treated as single units for association and clustering because of strong linkage in the cohort. Typing coverage varied by locus: roughly 629-640 donors for A, B, C, DRB1 and DQB1; roughly 510 for DQA1; about 590 for DPA1; around 450 for DPB1.

The cohort consisted of hundreds of healthy bone marrow donors. Cohort members were all nominally healthy when sampled, although unrecorded immune exposures were likely present. The donor was CMV seronegative and was included in the group of approximately 350 seronegative cohort members. A peripheral blood sample was provided by each donor, and peripheral blood mononuclear cells were used for TCR beta sequencing. The Qiagen DNeasy Blood Extraction Kit was used to extract genomic DNA from the blood cell samples. The library came from the immunoSEQ multiplex PCR assay. A mixture of 60 forward primers for TCR Vbeta segments and 13 reverse primers for TCR Jbeta segments was used in the multiplex PCR. A multiplex PCR assay on genomic DNA amplified the CDR3 region of rearranged TCR beta genes. The amplified TCR beta libraries were sequenced on the Illumina HiSeq System as 87-base-pair reads. As for the original processing: Across the 670 or so repertoires, a later analysis counted around 80 million unique TCR beta chains, around 11 million of which were shared by at least two donors. A nearest-neighbor algorithm error-corrected the raw reads and collapsed the reads into unique sequences, merging closely related sequences to remove PCR and sequencing errors. To assign V, D and J gene segments, CDR3 sequences were aligned to IMGT reference sequences. For a sequence to be retained, a match of at least six nucleotides to both a V gene segment and a J gene segment was required. A rearrangement counted as productive if the CDR3 had no stop codons and remained in frame with V and J, and every other rearrangement counted as non-productive. Following IMGT convention, CDR3 was defined as the stretch from the second conserved V-encoded cysteine up to the conserved J-encoded phenylalanine. In an earlier analysis of roughly 580 of the donors, sequences lacking an unambiguous match to a single V gene segment were excluded. In an earlier analysis of several hundred of the donors, a V segment was called functional when productive rearrangements were above 56.7%, and segregating when the standard deviation between donors exceeded 5%. A statistical classification framework was developed to diagnose cytomegalovirus status using the catalog of TCR beta chain sequences. In a later analysis, V and J genes were assigned by comparing TCR nucleotide sequences against IMGT/GENE-DB human TR gene sequences. In a later analysis, CDR3 sequences and most-parsimonious VDJ recombination scenarios were assigned using the TCRdist pipeline. In a later analysis, every TCR beta chain was defined by the combination of its CDR3 amino acid sequence and its V-gene family, and reads without a unique V-gene family were dropped. To address suspected cross-contamination and a sequencing artifact, a later analysis removed a few hundred highly shared, low-generation-probability nucleotide sequences. For each public chain, a later analysis derived a clonal expansion index from normalized ranks of inferred template counts within each repertoire. In a later analysis, generation probabilities were computed with a VDJ recombination model fitted to out-of-frame rearrangements, and the resulting probabilities were checked against IGoR. A later analysis scored TCR-TCR, TCR-HLA and TCR-CMV co-occurrence with hypergeometric tests, applying a repertoire-size bias correction to TCR pairs. False discovery rates were estimated in a later analysis by permuting HLA or CMV assignments 20 times. In a later analysis, co-occurring TCRs were grouped with DBSCAN, and TCRdist sequence similarity was added when clustering was performed within HLA-allele-positive subsets. For co-occurrence clustering, repertoires with fewer than 30,000 or more than 120,000 public chains were excluded, along with roughly 5 repertoires with anomalous nucleotide sharing. TCRdb's version of the immuneACCESS table is confined to in-frame rearrangements and falls short of the full clone set. An unresolved V gene accounts for under half of the shortfall where checked; the remainder is of unknown origin. Clone size and the V and J calls come from that table; the DNA yielded D and trimming. The table of this sample itemizes over 55,000 clones. The top ten constitute 3.5% to 4% of the sample.

Comments on this clone: The antigen it recognizes is unknown.

Overall study results and their limits: A later analysis found that most CMV-associated TCR beta chains appeared HLA-restricted, with HLA associations seemingly driven largely by CMV exposure. In a later analysis, several top co-occurrence clusters were reported to appear linked to parvovirus B19, influenza, CMV and Epstein-Barr virus. Strong co-occurrence of HLA alleles, especially DR and DQ, made assigning TCR associations to individual alleles difficult. An earlier analysis of some 590 of the donors showed that most TCR beta V segments appeared in productive rearrangements either about 90% or about 30% of the time, which broadly matched IMGT annotations. Linkage disequilibrium might explain the correlated functional status among segregating V segments, but an unknown experimental factor could not be excluded. Only TCR beta chains were sequenced in this cohort, and the absence of alpha or paired-chain data limited detectable features. Presence/absence analyses assumed roughly uniform sequencing depth across donors, an assumption that may not hold. A few of the identified cytomegalovirus-associated TCR beta chains were confirmed in vitro to be specific for cytomegalovirus antigens. Because counts were too low, some 17 rarely observed V segments, including chromosome 9 orphons, were left out of the earlier analysis of approximately 580 of the donors. A further reported finding was that TCR beta sequences accurately predicted the HLA-A and HLA-B alleles for most subjects in the first cohort. Immune exposure information for the cohort was limited to CMV serostatus. Because HLA typing was unavailable for some donors at each locus, only the typed subset was used in association tests. At a false discovery rate of 0.05, a later analysis linked under 20,000 TCR beta sequences to specific HLA alleles. A cluster of highly shared sequence variants was judged likely to be a technical artifact of the sequencing pipeline. The authors suggested that the approach could potentially be generalized to other disease states and immunological phenotypes. In a later analysis, HLA-associated TCR beta chains were found to be more clonally expanded and to have lower generation probabilities than equally common non-associated chains. The study gave a list of under 200 TCR beta chains associated with cytomegalovirus. In a later analysis, TCR association rates were found to vary across HLA loci, with the most associated TCRs seen for DRB1 alleles and the fewest for HLA-C alleles. Most TCR sequences were observed very rarely across donors, whereas some public TCRs were present in many individuals. A later genetic analysis associated a missense DCLRE1C variant with V-gene and J-gene trimming of TCR beta chains, and an independent cohort replicated the association. The classifier was reported to diagnose cytomegalovirus status with high specificity and sensitivity in both the original and validation cohorts. Compared with the approximately 670-donor mean, donors in an Asian-associated ancestry cluster had fewer N-insertions in productive TCRs, according to a later genetic analysis.

Specimen: PBMCs. The origin of this receptor is a male donor in good health and CMV-seronegative.

CDR3 region: CASSGTISSYNEQFF. The nucleotide sequence reads TGCGCCAGCAGTGGGACTATCTCCTCCTACAATGAGCAGTTCTTC. The sequence is built from TRBV10-2 and TRBJ2-1; the D gene is possibly TRBD2, with 6 bases matching. V is cut by 4 bases and J by 0 bases, and the space between the germline ends is 10 bases. From a lookup of the germline V gene, CDR1 and CDR2 are WSHSY and SAAADI. Measured from the cysteine to the phenylalanine, the CDR3 is 15 residues long. Only the CDR3 DNA stays, 45 bases, in frame from base 1.